This T cell receptor (beta chain) originates from a study of T cells after yellow fever vaccination. Notes on the study in general: Peak timing came faster in the weaker secondary response, day 5 versus 15. Clonotype sharing between CD4 and CD8 compartments was small.

Germline V gene sequence: CDR1 DFQATT, CDR2 SNEGSKA (reference sequence). V shed 0 bases and J shed 1 base, with 6 bases lying between them. This CDR3 is built from 13 residues. This clonotype has a count of ten or more. Its antigen is not known. Conversion of TCR transcripts into cDNA relied on 5'RACE template switching, which added a universal primer site and UMIs. TCRdb processed the 5' RACE reads anew with MiXCR; each CDR3 protein has one entry. The sample lists a few hundred thousand distinct CDR3 sequences; roughly 3.5% were seen once. This TCR came from a man younger than 35 who received the YFV17D yellow fever vaccine. The specimen comprised PBMCs, sampled on the day of the yellow fever booster vaccination. The chain uses TRBV20-1 and TRBJ1-1; D may be TRBD1 (6 bases). The CDR3 coding sequence is TGCAGTGCTAGAGACAGGGGGAACACTGAAGCTTTCTTT. Its translation: CSARDRGNTEAFF.